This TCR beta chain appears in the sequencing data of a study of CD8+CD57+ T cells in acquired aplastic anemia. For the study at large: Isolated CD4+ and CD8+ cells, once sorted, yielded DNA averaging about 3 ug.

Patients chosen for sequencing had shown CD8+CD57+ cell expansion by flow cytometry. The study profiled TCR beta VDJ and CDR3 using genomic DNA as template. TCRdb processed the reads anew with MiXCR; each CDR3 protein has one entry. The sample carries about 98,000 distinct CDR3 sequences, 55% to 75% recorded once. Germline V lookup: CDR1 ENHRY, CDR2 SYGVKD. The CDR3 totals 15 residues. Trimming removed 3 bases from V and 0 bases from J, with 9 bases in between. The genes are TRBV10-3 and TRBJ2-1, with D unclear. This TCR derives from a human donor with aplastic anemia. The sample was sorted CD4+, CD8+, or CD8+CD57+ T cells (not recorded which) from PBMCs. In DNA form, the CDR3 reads TGTGCCATCAGTGACGGCAAGAGCTCCTACAATGAGCAGTTCTTC. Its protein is CAISDGKSSYNEQFF.